This T cell receptor beta chain appears in the sequencing data of a study of T-cell reconstitution after alpha-beta-depleted transplantation in children. Findings of the study overall: Roughly two months post-transplant, alpha-beta T cells reportedly originated from several hundred graft clones that had expanded. Surviving recipient T cells and intrathymic progenitors accounted for some patients' high TCRbeta diversity at day 60. Newly made T cells mostly supplied T-cell counts and diversity one year after transplant.

Unique molecular identifiers were built into the TCRbeta library. TCRdb called the PCR reads again in MiXCR, with one record for every CDR3 protein. The table lists 90,000 to 100,000 distinct CDR3 sequences, 20% to 30% of them singletons, with about a fifth in the top ten. Per the germline V gene, CDR1 is LGHNA and CDR2 is YSLEER. The V end lost 0 bases, the J end lost 7 bases, and 9 bases lay between the germline ends. There are 13 residues in the CDR3. In the case of this clonotype: Its antigen remains unidentified.

Here the sequenced sample was PBMCs, taken before TCRalphabeta/CD19-depleted stem cell transplant. This clonotype was sampled from a boy aged 2 to 10 with acute lymphoblastic leukemia, due to receive a stem cell transplant. The rearrangement links TRBV4-3 to TRBJ1-1; D is perhaps TRBD1 (5 bases). The CDR3, as DNA: TGCGCCAGCAGCCAAGATCAGGGCCTTGAAGCTTTCTTT. Translation gives CASSQDQGLEAFF.